This T cell receptor (beta chain) was obtained from a study of T cell repertoires in cytomegalovirus infection. Remarks on this clonotype: The target antigen is unknown.

TCRdb reprocessed the reads with MiXCR, giving one entry per CDR3 protein. The sample yields 700,000 to 850,000 distinct CDR3 sequences, around a third seen once. The source was cultured CD8+ T cells from PBMCs, collected from culture after CMV antigen stimulation. This clonotype was sampled from a human donor in good health (CMV status not recorded). Some clones in this sample may be carry-over from other donors' samples.

This CDR3 is CASSSGDLSYNEQFF. The DNA of the CDR3 is TGTGCCAGCAGCTCAGGGGACCTCTCCTACAATGAGCAGTTCTTC. The chain combines TRBV5-6 with TRBJ2-1; a weak D match, TRBD1 (6 bases). Per the germline V gene, CDR1 is SGHDT and CDR2 is YYEEEE. V was shortened by 3 bases and J by 0 bases, with 10 bases between the two germline ends. The CDR3 covers 15 residues.